This T cell receptor beta chain emerged from a study of T cell repertoires in cytomegalovirus infection. The wider study: Both CMV infection and a matching HLA type were indicated by public TCR beta signatures.

Turning to this clonotype: No antigen is known for it.

A single record per CDR3 protein comes from TCRdb applying MiXCR to the reads. The sample carries 300,000 or so distinct CDR3 sequences, more than 20% recorded once. Points from the study as a whole: Predominance within the ex vivo response was attributable to HLA-C-restricted CMV-specific TCR beta clonotypes. Cumulative frequency of public TCR beta families picked out carriers of CMV plus the relevant HLA.

The CDR3 length is 17 residues. With 2 bases removed from V and 5 bases from J, the gap between germline ends came to 18 bases. Germline V gene data show CDR1 as KGHDR and CDR2 as SFDVKD. The receptor comes from a human donor in good health (CMV status not recorded). Some clones in this sample may be carry-over from other donors' samples. The chain combines TRBV24-1 with TRBJ2-1; TRBD2 might be the D (6 bases). Sequencing was carried out using PBMCs. The CDR3: CATSDSVGLAGHNEQFF. The CDR3 bases are TGTGCCACCAGTGATTCCGTCGGTCTGGCGGGGCACAATGAGCAGTTCTTC.